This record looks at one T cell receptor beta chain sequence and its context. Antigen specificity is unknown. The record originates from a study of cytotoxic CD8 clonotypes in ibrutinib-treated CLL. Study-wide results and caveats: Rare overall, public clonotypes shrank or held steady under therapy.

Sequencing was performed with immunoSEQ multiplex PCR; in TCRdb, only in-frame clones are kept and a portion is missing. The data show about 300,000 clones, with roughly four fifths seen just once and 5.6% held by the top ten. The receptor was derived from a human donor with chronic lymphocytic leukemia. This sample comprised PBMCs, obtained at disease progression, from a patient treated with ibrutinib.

The CDR3 sequence is CASSQNRVYTDTQYF. CDR3 DNA sequence: TGCGCCAGCAGCCAGAACAGGGTTTACACAGATACGCAGTATTTT. The chain links TRBV4-3 to TRBJ2-3, with D perhaps matching TRBD1 (6 bases). The germline V gene encodes CDR1 LGHNA and CDR2 YSLEER. The CDR3 sequence is 15 residues long. V was trimmed by 3 bases and J by 2 bases, leaving 12 bases between them.